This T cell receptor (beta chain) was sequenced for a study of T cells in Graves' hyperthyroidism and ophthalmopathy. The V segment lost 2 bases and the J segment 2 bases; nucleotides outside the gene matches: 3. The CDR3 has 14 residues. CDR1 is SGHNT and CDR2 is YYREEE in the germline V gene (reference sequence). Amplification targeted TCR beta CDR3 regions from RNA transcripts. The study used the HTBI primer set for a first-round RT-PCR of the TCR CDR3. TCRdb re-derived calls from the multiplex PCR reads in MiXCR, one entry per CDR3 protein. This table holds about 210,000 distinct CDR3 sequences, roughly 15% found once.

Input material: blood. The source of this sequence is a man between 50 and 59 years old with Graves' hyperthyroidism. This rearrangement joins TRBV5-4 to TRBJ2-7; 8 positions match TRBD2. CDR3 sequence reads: CASSLGTSAYEQYF. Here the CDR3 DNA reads TGTGCCAGCAGCTTAGGGACTAGTGCCTACGAGCAGTACTTC.